This TCR beta chain was captured by sequencing in a study of T cells in Graves' hyperthyroidism and ophthalmopathy. Germline assignment: CDR1 LGHDT and CDR2 YNNKEL (reference sequence). The CDR3 sequence is 13 residues long. Trimming took off 3 bases at V and 10 bases at J, with 13 bases between the two ends. Study results and caveats: It was a median approximately 6 months before onset that the model predicted ophthalmopathy. Blood also showed most of the thyroid clonotypes that were expanded above 0.001.

Absent ophthalmopathy progression within 18 months defined stable Graves' hyperthyroidism. Patients were excluded because of uncontrolled infection, other autoimmune disease, pregnancy or lactation. This clonotype was seen repeatedly, ten times or more. What it binds is not known. Researchers took RNA transcripts and amplified the TCR beta CDR3 regions from them. The HTBI primer set was used in a first-round RT-PCR of the TCR CDR3. A single record per CDR3 protein comes from TCRdb applying MiXCR to the multiplex PCR reads. The sample lists more than 650,000 distinct CDR3 sequences; about 14% were seen once.

The V call is TRBV3-1, the J call TRBJ2-4; no reliable D call. Specimen: blood. The receptor comes from a woman aged 18-30 years with Graves' hyperthyroidism. The CDR3 sequence: CASSQALLPIQYF. CDR3 in DNA: TGTGCCAGCAGCCAGGCCCTTCTCCCTATTCAGTACTTC.